This T cell receptor beta chain was found in a study of identical twins. Study outcomes and limitations: Low generation probability was overrepresented in out-of-frame alpha sequences shared by twins. Beta out-of-frame sequences displayed a weaker excess of sharing between twins. Within cord blood, abundant beta clonotypes carried fewer insertions, but memory repertoires showed no such trend.

This clonotype was found a few times. Its antigen is undetermined. MiXCR was run by TCRdb on the 5' RACE reads, yielding one entry per CDR3 protein. The table includes about 530,000 distinct CDR3 sequences, roughly 15% detected once. This same sample was also part of a study on yellow fever vaccine responses in identical twins. That work states: Reported findings indicate that twins' vaccine T cell responses seemed partially convergent, partially personalized.

The clonotype originates from a woman younger than 30 in good health. The sample taken for sequencing was CD4+ T cells sorted from blood.

CDR3 bases: TGCAGTGCTAAGGGCCTTCGGGAGACCCAGTACTTC. Protein: CSAKGLRETQYF. The chain carries TRBV20-1 and TRBJ2-5, with D hard to call. The V end was cut by 4 bases, the J end by 5 bases, with 11 bases between. CDR1 and CDR2 (germline): DFQATT, SNEGSKA (reference sequence). The CDR3 consists of 12 residues.